These T cell receptor beta chains were read from a single sample in a study of blood T cell repertoires in COVID-19. Sequencing used immunoSEQ multiplex PCR; TCRdb keeps in-frame clones, though not all of them. The table includes roughly 400,000 clones, around 87% detected once. The specimen was PBMCs or T cells enriched from blood (not recorded which). These receptors all stem from a man aged 25-45 years who had recovered from COVID-19. Each CDR3 is given with its conserved first and last residue. The D gene is left open where the match is weak. Rows give clone size only sometimes, using once, few, many, or a class for an expanded clone.

.	TRBV7-8	TRBJ1-3	.	CASSLKRQGNTIYF	TGTGCCAGCAGCCTGAAAAGACAGGGAAACACCATATATTTT
.	TRBV7-9	TRBJ2-2	TRBD1	CASIRGDRETGELFF	TGTGCCAGCATAAGAGGGGACAGAGAAACCGGGGAGCTGTTTTTT
.	TRBV6-1	TRBJ2-1	.	CASSEVARTHNEQFF	TGTGCCAGCAGTGAAGTGGCTAGAACTCACAATGAGCAGTTCTTC
.	TRBV28	TRBJ1-5	.	CASSLLGPGDQPQHF	TGTGCCAGCAGTTTATTGGGGCCCGGTGATCAGCCCCAGCATTTT
.	TRBV18	TRBJ1-1	.	CASSQTPNTEAFF	TGTGCCAGCTCACAAACACCGAACACTGAAGCTTTCTTT
.	TRBV28	TRBJ1-1	.	CASSLDRGATEAFF	TGTGCCAGCAGTTTAGACCGGGGGGCCACTGAAGCTTTCTTT
.	TRBV12-3/TRBV12-4	TRBJ1-2	.	CASSLSGPLGYTF	TGTGCCAGCAGTTTAAGTGGGCCTTTGGGCTACACCTTC
.	TRBV30	TRBJ1-1	TRBD1	CAWSRGPENTEAFF	TGTGCCTGGAGTAGGGGGCCCGAGAACACTGAAGCTTTCTTT
.	TRBV28	TRBJ1-5	.	CASKGRARQPQHF	TGTGCCAGCAAAGGGAGGGCCAGGCAGCCCCAGCATTTT
.	TRBV15	TRBJ1-1	.	CATSRGPAEAFF	TGTGCCACCAGCAGGGGGCCGGCTGAAGCTTTCTTT
once	TRBV27	TRBJ2-7	.	CASSQGPPYEQYF	TGTGCCAGCAGCCAGGGCCCCCCCTACGAGCAGTACTTC
.	TRBV7-9	TRBJ1-3	.	CASSLAGGFGNTIYF	TGTGCCAGCAGCTTAGCCGGAGGATTTGGAAACACCATATATTTT
.	TRBV27	TRBJ1-1	.	CASRERGGYTEAFF	TGTGCCAGCAGAGAGCGCGGGGGTTACACTGAAGCTTTCTTT
.	TRBV6-2/TRBV6-3	TRBJ2-7	.	CASSYSIMEIKQYF	TGTGCCAGCAGTTACTCGATAATGGAGATTAAGCAGTACTTC
few	TRBV10-2	TRBJ2-5	TRBD1	CASREGTGRQETQYF	TGCGCCAGCAGAGAAGGGACAGGGAGGCAAGAGACCCAGTACTTC
.	TRBV6-6	TRBJ2-2	TRBD1	CAGQGAGGELFF	TGTGCCGGACAGGGGGCGGGCGGGGAGCTGTTTTTT
.	TRBV27	TRBJ2-3	.	CASSSFTAGSTDTQYF	TGTGCCAGCAGCTCATTTACCGCAGGAAGCACAGATACGCAGTATTTT
.	TRBV5-1	TRBJ2-5	TRBD1	CASRLTGTVQETQYF	TGCGCCAGCAGGTTAACCGGGACAGTCCAAGAGACCCAGTACTTC
.	TRBV27	TRBJ2-6	TRBD2	CASSYLAGESGANVLTF	TGTGCCAGCAGTTATCTAGCGGGGGAGTCTGGGGCCAACGTCCTGACTTTC
.	TRBV30	TRBJ2-3	.	CAWSVSRAADTQYF	TGTGCCTGGAGTGTATCCAGGGCCGCAGATACGCAGTATTTT
.	TRBV11-3	TRBJ2-1	TRBD1	CASSSTRQGSGNEQFF	TGTGCCAGCAGCTCCACTCGACAGGGGTCGGGGAATGAGCAGTTCTTC
.	TRBV3-1/TRBV3-2	TRBJ1-2	.	CASSPPIGRQARIYTF	TGTGCCAGCAGCCCCCCCATTGGAAGACAGGCCCGAATCTACACCTTC
few	TRBV5-1	TRBJ2-2	TRBD2	CASSPSTSGSTGELFF	TGCGCCAGCAGCCCCTCTACTAGCGGGAGTACCGGGGAGCTGTTTTTT
once	TRBV27	TRBJ2-7	.	CASSLHGGNYEQYF	TGTGCCAGCAGCTTACATGGGGGGAACTACGAGCAGTACTTC
.	TRBV9	TRBJ2-1	TRBD2	CASSPWGTSGIYEQFF	TGTGCCAGCAGCCCGTGGGGGACTAGCGGGATTTACGAGCAGTTCTTC
once	TRBV27	TRBJ1-2	.	CASSLTGLGAADYGYTF	TGTGCCAGCAGTTTAACAGGCCTAGGGGCGGCAGACTATGGCTACACCTTC
.	TRBV4-1	TRBJ2-7	TRBD2	CASSQTIAGNLYEQYF	TGCGCCAGCAGCCAAACTATAGCGGGGAACCTCTACGAGCAGTACTTC
.	TRBV30	TRBJ1-5	.	CAWSGVGQPQHF	TGTGCCTGGAGTGGGGTCGGGCAGCCCCAGCATTTT
once	TRBV12-5	TRBJ2-2	TRBD1	CASGLGTGFTGELFF	TGTGCTAGTGGTTTGGGGACAGGGTTCACCGGGGAGCTGTTTTTT
.	TRBV5-4	TRBJ2-3	.	CASSLVPSLRTDTQYF	TGTGCCAGCAGCTTGGTTCCTAGCTTGCGAACAGATACGCAGTATTTT
.	TRBV11-2	TRBJ2-2	.	CASSLDFNTGELFF	TGTGCCAGCAGCTTAGACTTTAACACCGGGGAGCTGTTTTTT
.	TRBV19	TRBJ2-1	TRBD2	CASTRLAGQAPYNEQFF	TGTGCCAGTACGCGACTAGCGGGCCAAGCGCCCTACAATGAGCAGTTCTTC
.	TRBV27	TRBJ2-4	TRBD1	CASSIGQGGIQYF	TGTGCCAGCAGTATCGGACAGGGGGGCATTCAGTACTTC
.	TRBV28	TRBJ2-7	.	CASSIDSRTYEQYF	TGTGCCAGCAGTATAGACAGTAGGACCTACGAGCAGTACTTC
once	TRBV4-2	TRBJ2-3	TRBD2	CASSQGVAGSTDTQYF	TGTGCCAGCAGCCAAGGGGTAGCGGGAAGCACAGATACGCAGTATTTT
.	TRBV7-9	TRBJ1-3	.	CASSHSSGNTIYF	TGTGCCAGCAGCCACAGCTCTGGAAACACCATATATTTT
.	TRBV30	TRBJ1-2	.	CAWSYGGPGHGYTF	TGTGCCTGGAGTTATGGGGGCCCAGGGCATGGCTACACCTTC
.	TRBV12-3/TRBV12-4	TRBJ1-1	.	CASSPQVNTEAFF	TGTGCCAGCAGTCCCCAGGTGAACACTGAAGCTTTCTTT
.	TRBV28	TRBJ2-3	.	CASSSTPENTQYF	TGTGCCAGCAGTTCGACCCCGGAGAATACGCAGTATTTT
.	TRBV7-9	TRBJ2-1	.	CASSLVTAYNEQFF	TGTGCCAGCAGCTTAGTCACGGCCTACAATGAGCAGTTCTTC
.	TRBV15	TRBJ1-2	.	CATSRGAGSLYGYTF	TGTGCCACCAGCAGAGGGGCAGGCTCCCTCTATGGCTACACCTTC
.	TRBV15	TRBJ1-2	.	CATSRDPGVYGYTF	TGTGCCACCAGCAGAGATCCAGGGGTCTATGGCTACACCTTC
.	TRBV27	TRBJ1-5	.	CASSLIGLNQPQHF	TGTGCCAGCAGTTTAATCGGGTTAAATCAGCCCCAGCATTTT
.	TRBV11-1	TRBJ2-7	TRBD1	CASSSQDRGDEDEQYF	TGTGCCAGCAGCAGCCAGGACAGGGGCGATGAGGACGAGCAGTACTTC
.	TRBV20-1	TRBJ2-1	TRBD2	CSASRLAIDNEQFF	TGCAGTGCTAGTAGACTAGCGATCGACAATGAGCAGTTCTTC
.	TRBV11-2	TRBJ1-3	TRBD1	CASHRGAAGNTIYF	TGTGCCAGTCACAGGGGAGCGGCTGGAAACACCATATATTTT
.	TRBV27	TRBJ2-7	.	CASSLSATYEQYF	TGTGCCAGCAGTTTATCCGCGACCTACGAGCAGTACTTC
.	TRBV27	TRBJ1-2	TRBD1	CASSLGQGGGYTF	TGTGCCAGCAGTTTGGGACAGGGGGGGGGCTACACCTTC
.	TRBV5-4	TRBJ1-2	.	CASSSTGYGYTF	TGTGCCAGCAGCTCAACAGGCTATGGCTACACCTTC
.	TRBV6-5	TRBJ1-2	TRBD1	CASSPDRARGGYTF	TGTGCCAGCAGTCCCGACAGGGCCCGGGGTGGCTACACCTTC
.	TRBV18	TRBJ1-1	.	CASSPPMGGGVEAEAFF	TGTGCCAGCTCACCACCGATGGGAGGAGGGGTGGAAGCTGAAGCTTTCTTT
.	TRBV7-9	TRBJ1-1	TRBD1	CASSTGQGFTEAFF	TGTGCCAGCAGCACGGGACAGGGGTTCACTGAAGCTTTCTTT
.	TRBV7-6	TRBJ1-1	TRBD1	CASSFHRGEAFF	TGTGCCAGCAGCTTCCACAGGGGTGAAGCTTTCTTT
.	TRBV27	TRBJ2-2	.	CASSLRPGVSTGELFF	TGTGCCAGCAGTTTACGGCCAGGGGTTAGCACCGGGGAGCTGTTTTTT
once	TRBV7-2	TRBJ2-1	.	CASSFRLTGLNNEQFF	TGTGCCAGCAGCTTTCGATTAACGGGACTCAACAATGAGCAGTTCTTC